This entry is about one TCR beta chain. This clone has just one count. Its antigen is unknown. Per-base qualities were not stored, and no clone one base away is much larger. This sample is part of a study of PD-1 blockade in classical Hodgkin lymphoma (dated by TCRdb to 2019 to 2021). General notes on the study: Nivolumab dosing was 3 mg/kg intravenously every 2 weeks, continuing until either disease progression or unacceptable toxicity. The study used TCR beta sequencing and CyTOF to define a peripheral blood immune signature of response to PD-1 blockade in classical Hodgkin lymphoma. The full study reports these points: Baseline TCR diversity was reported to be lower in newly diagnosed patients than in healthy donors and to be lower still in relapsed/refractory patients. The study was restricted to a single clinical trial cohort, and the causes of repertoire differences, possibly disease activity or prior therapy, were left undefined. Trial patients with a complete response had baseline diversity similar to that of newly diagnosed patients, while partial responders and progressors had significantly lower diversity. CD4+ but not CD8+ TCR diversity rose significantly by C4D1 (p=0.0027 vs p=0.16), most apparent in complete responders (p=0.02). Lower diversity was observed in patients in whom nivolumab was started less than 1 year after ASCT, and these patients were excluded from later analyses so that confounding by immune reconstitution would be avoided.

Taken with the paper, the label for time point translates to: cycle 1 day 1 (C1D1), immediately before nivolumab initiation. Every trial patient had relapsed after autologous stem cell transplantation, and cohorts A, B and C differed in prior brentuximab vedotin exposure. The trial cohort included 50 or so patients with relapsed/refractory classical Hodgkin lymphoma, and each patient had a best overall response of complete response, partial response or progressive disease. Single-agent nivolumab was administered to trial patients in the multi-cohort phase II CheckMate 205 trial. Best overall response was determined by an independent review committee according to the 2007 International Working Group response criteria. PBMCs from the trial were collected at three points: immediately before nivolumab initiation (C1D1), and during therapy at cycle 2 day 1 and cycle 4 day 1. Peripheral blood was collected in 8 mL Vacutainer Cell Preparation Tubes, from which PBMCs were isolated by centrifugation and then cryopreserved.

From its cysteine to its phenylalanine, the CDR3 spans 17 amino acids. This entry keeps only the CDR3 DNA: 51 bases, framed from base 1. The Qiagen DNeasy kit was used to extract genomic DNA from unsorted PBMCs and from the negatively selected CD4+ and CD8+ fractions. TCR beta CDR3 regions were subjected to amplification by immunoSEQ multiplex PCR with primers that anneal to V and J segments. A synthetic immune receptor repertoire was used to minimize amplification bias, and any residual bias was removed computationally once sequencing was done. In the source study's methods: Custom Python scripts were used to quantify repertoire diversity as the Shannon entropy index. Unsorted, CD4+ and CD8+ repertoires were analyzed separately, except for combined analyses in which CD4+ and CD8+ sequences were merged in silico. A clone was considered expanded if an increase in frequency of at least 2-fold after treatment relative to C1D1 was found, and a pseudocount of 0.5 was applied to clones undetected at baseline. Clones with 0 or 1 copy at C1D1 were defined as singleton clones, while clones with 2 or more copies were defined as non-singleton clones. By matching protein sequences in sorted samples from the same patient, clones expanded in unsorted samples were annotated as CD4+, CD8+ or unknown. Diversity changes from C1D1 to C4D1 were tested in paired samples using Wilcoxon tests. Not all clones reach the TCRdb copy of this immuneACCESS table, which keeps in-frame sequences only. Checked studies attribute under half of the gap to unresolved V genes and leave the rest unexplained. D and trimming come from the DNA, and the V and J calls and clone size come from that table. This sample gives 5,500 to 7,000 clones in total; 77% of them show up just once. 37% of the sample is in the top ten clones.

Recombination connected TRBV12-1 to TRBJ1-1; TRBD1 is taken as the D call from the table, unchecked against the DNA. TRBV12-1 is a pseudogene segment. The clonotype comes from a human donor with classical Hodgkin lymphoma. The starting material was peripheral blood mononuclear cells (PBMCs), obtained at baseline. The nucleotide sequence is TGTGCCAGCAGCTTTGCTGCTTTCCGTGAAAGTGGACAACAAGCTTTCTTT. This encodes CASSFAAFRESGQQAFF.